Below, 9 T cell receptor beta chains from the same sample are listed, as sequenced in a study of molecular identifiers for immune sequencing clone quantification. Using its own MiXCR run on the PCR reads, TCRdb lists one record per CDR3 protein. The sample records tens of thousands of distinct CDR3 sequences, roughly 23% being singletons. The sequencing sample was made of naive CD8+ T cells from blood, with Jurkat cell RNA spiked in. Subset meaning: FACS-sorted CD8+CD4-CCR7+CD45RA+ naive T cells. These receptors were collected from a human donor in good health. Some libraries in this study had Jurkat cell RNA spiked in.

This clonotype was found a few times. The chain links TRBV19 to TRBJ1-6, with D possibly matching TRBD1 (6 bases). V shed 8 bases and J shed 9 bases, with 14 bases lying between them. The CDR3 is made up of 13 amino acids. Looked up from germline, CDR1 is LNHDA and CDR2 is SQIVND (reference sequence). The CDR3 DNA follows: TGTGCCAGTGGGGGCCGGGAGGGTTCACCCCTCCACTTT. Translating it yields CASGGREGSPLHF.

For this clonotype: It may be a read error: a sequence one base away is much more abundant. The rearrangement joins TRBV29-1 to TRBJ2-6; D is possibly TRBD1 (5 bases). The CDR3 runs to 14 residues. Looked up from germline, CDR1 is SQVTM and CDR2 is ANQGSEA. The CDR3 sequence is CSVEVLDGASVLTF. The CDR3 nucleotides are TGCAGCGTTGAAGTATTGGATGGGGCCAGCGTCCTGACTTTC.

On this clonotype itself: A read error may be the cause here, since a much bigger clone is one base away. As the CDR3 is not closed by the conserved phenylalanine or tryptophan, this likely results from a read error. The chain joins TRBV20-1 to TRBJ2-7, with TRBD1 identical over 9 bases. This CDR3 contains 13 residues. From germline, CDR1 is DFQATT and CDR2 SNEGSKA (reference sequence). The V gene end was trimmed by 6 bases and the J gene end by 3 bases; junction bases not matched to a gene: 6. The CDR3 loop is CSARGQGSYEQYL. DNA for the CDR3: TGCAGTGCGAGGGGACAGGGTAGCTACGAGCAGTACCTC.

This clonotype showed up many times. The chain recombines TRBV6-5 with TRBJ2-3; the match to TRBD1 covers 10 bases. The CDR3 is 15 amino acids. From germline, CDR1 is MNHEY and CDR2 SVGAGI. J was trimmed by 4 bases and V by 3 bases; bases with no gene match: 4. DNA of the CDR3: TGTGCCAGCAGTTATCGGGGACAGGGGTCAGATACGCAGTATTTT. It specifies CASSYRGQGSDTQYF.

This clonotype was recorded at least ten times. CDR3 in DNA: TGTGCCAGCAGCCACTGGGGTAGCGGGACAGGGCAGTACGAGCAGTACTTC. This sequence encodes CASSHWGSGTGQYEQYF. This chain joins TRBV27 and TRBJ2-7; weak D call: TRBD1 (9 bases). Between the trimmed V and J ends, which lost 6 bases and 4 bases, there was a span of 25 bases. From germline, CDR1 is MNHEY and CDR2 SMNVEV (reference sequence). The CDR3 extends over 17 amino acids.

To note about this clonotype: Germline and junction disagree at one end, which may indicate a read error. The V gene is TRBV2, the J gene TRBJ2-5, with a possible D match to TRBD2 (6 bases). Looked up from germline, CDR1 is SNHLY and CDR2 is FYNNEI. The CDR3 is 13 residues long. CDR3 coding DNA: TGTGCCAGCCGTGGGGGGTACCAAGGGACCCAGTACTTC. It translates to CASRGGYQGTQYF.

This clonotype was recorded many times. This chain connects TRBV7-2 to TRBJ2-2, with TRBD2 as a possible D gene (6 bases). Trimming took off 5 bases at V and 4 bases at J, with 14 bases between the two ends. The CDR3 is made up of 15 amino acids. Germline assignment: CDR1 SGHTA and CDR2 FQGNSA. The CDR3 sequence: CASSQLRDFTGELFF. CDR3 nucleotides: TGTGCCAGCAGCCAACTCCGGGACTTCACCGGGGAGCTGTTTTTT. Combining the CDR3 with reference TRBV7-2 and TRBJ2-2 gives the whole variable domain GAGVSQSPSNKVTEKGKDVELRCDPISGHTALYWYRQSLGQGLEFLIYFQGNSAPDKSGLPSDRFSAERTGGSVSTLTIQRTQQEDSAVYLCASSQLRDFTGELFFGEGSRLTVL.

This clonotype appeared once. The rearrangement joins TRBV20-1 to TRBJ2-7; D is possibly TRBD1 (5 bases). There are 14 residues in the CDR3. In germline, CDR1 is DFQATT, CDR2 SNEGSKA (reference sequence). The ends were cut back, 0 bases at V and 2 bases at J, with 11 bases in the middle. CDR3: CSARDRQRPYEQYF. CDR3 DNA sequence: TGCAGTGCTAGAGATAGACAGAGGCCCTACGAGCAGTACTTC.

The sample holds many counts of this clonotype. V gene TRBV5-1 combines with J gene TRBJ2-3, with 12 bases matching TRBD2. The CDR3 consists of 17 residues. With V trimmed by 4 bases and J by 2 bases, 8 bases remained unmatched. CDR1 SGHRS and CDR2 YFSETQ come from the germline V gene. CDR3 DNA sequence: TGCGCCAGCAGCCCCGCGACTAGCGGGGGTATCACAGATACGCAGTATTTT. Translated: CASSPATSGGITDTQYF.